This passage covers 13 T cell receptor beta chains from one sample sequenced in a study of response to subunit inactivated influenza vaccine. TCRdb reprocessed the RT-PCR reads via MiXCR and lists one record per CDR3 protein. This sample yields 500,000 to 600,000 distinct CDR3 sequences, of which about 11% are seen a single time; approximately 11% belongs to the top ten. This sample was also put to use in a study of T cells expressing NK-cell markers. That study adds: Beta-chain TCR cDNA was generated via 5'RACE template switching with UMIs.

Sequenced material: PBMCs from blood, taken on the day of vaccination. Source of these receptors: a man aged 45-65 years who received an inactivated influenza vaccine.

This clonotype has more than one count but fewer than ten. The chain joins TRBV20-1 to TRBJ2-3; tentatively, D is TRBD1 (6 bases). V dropped 5 bases and J dropped 6 bases, with 21 bases sitting between them. This CDR3 comprises 15 residues. Germline loops: CDR1 DFQATT, CDR2 SNEGSKA (reference sequence). The CDR3 protein is CSAGRGTHNPDTQYF. CDR3 nucleotides: TGCAGTGCTGGCAGGGGAACACACAACCCGGATACGCAGTATTTT.

The chain has TRBV27 and TRBJ2-2, with D possibly TRBD2 on 6 matching bases. The CDR3 is made up of 15 amino acids. CDR1 MNHEY and CDR2 SMNVEV come from the germline V gene (reference sequence). V gave up 1 base and J gave up 5 bases, with 11 bases separating them. CDR3 protein: CASSLLGLSTGELFF. In DNA, the CDR3 is TGTGCCAGCAGTTTATTGGGACTCTCTACCGGGGAGCTGTTTTTT.

The chain uses TRBV20-1 and TRBJ2-1, with TRBD2 matching over 8 bases. Germline V CDR1 and CDR2: DFQATT, SNEGSKA (reference sequence). There are 16 residues in the CDR3. The V segment lost 6 bases and the J segment 2 bases; nucleotides outside the gene matches: 12. The CDR3 loop reads CSATTSAGGAYNEQFF. CDR3 nucleotides: TGCAGTGCCACTACTAGTGCGGGGGGAGCCTACAATGAGCAGTTCTTC.

This chain uses TRBV4-3 with TRBJ2-4; D is unresolved. V shed 1 base and J shed 13 bases, with 17 bases lying between them. CDR3 length equals 14 residues. The germline V gene encodes CDR1 LGHNA and CDR2 YSLEER. As DNA, the CDR3 is TGCGCCAGCAGCCAAGCCCTAGACGGTACCCCCCAGTACTTC. It specifies CASSQALDGTPQYF.

This clonotype was detected ten times or more. V usage is TRBV30 and J usage is TRBJ1-3; no definite D call. Germline values: CDR1 GTSNPN, CDR2 SVGIG (reference sequence). Between the trimmed V and J ends, which lost 4 bases and 2 bases, there was a span of 12 bases. This CDR3 contains 14 residues. The DNA for the CDR3 is TGTGCCTGGAAAGGGATCGAAGCTGGAAACACCATATATTTT. Protein sequence: CAWKGIEAGNTIYF.

This clonotype appeared a few times. V and J are TRBV12-3 or TRBV12-4 and TRBJ2-5; 7 nucleotides match TRBD2. The CDR3 consists of 15 residues. Trimming at V came to 4 bases and at J to 7 bases, leaving 12 bases not matched to a gene. CDR3 sequence (DNA): TGTGCCAGCAGTTCCGCCGGGGAGGGAATGGTGACCCAGTACTTC. It encodes CASSSAGEGMVTQYF.

This clonotype was recorded a few times. The chain links TRBV5-1 to TRBJ2-3, with D perhaps TRBD1 or TRBD2 (6 bases each). Germline V gene lookup returns CDR1 SGHRS and CDR2 YFSETQ. This CDR3 spans 16 amino acids. V was clipped by 0 bases and J by 0 bases, with 11 bases between them. This CDR3 reads CASSLGGAISTDTQYF. CDR3 bases: TGCGCCAGCAGCTTGGGGGGGGCTATCAGCACAGATACGCAGTATTTT. Supplemented by reference TRBV5-1 and TRBJ2-3, the full variable domain reads KAGVTQTPRYLIKTRGQQVTLSCSPISGHRSVSWYQQTPGQGLQFLFEYFSETQRNKGNFPGRFSGRQFSNSRSEMNVSTLELGDSALYLCASSLGGAISTDTQYFGPGTRLTVL.

The V and J genes are TRBV24-1 and TRBJ2-1, with 13 positions matching TRBD2. This CDR3 region has 16 residues. V shed 3 bases, J shed 8 bases, and the junction held 6 bases outside the gene matches. Germline CDR1 and CDR2: KGHDR and SFDVKD. Here the CDR3 reads CATSDPLAGGPYEQFF. CDR3 nucleotide sequence: TGTGCCACCAGTGATCCACTAGCGGGAGGGCCCTATGAGCAGTTCTTC.

The genes are TRBV7-2 and TRBJ1-5, with 7 positions matching TRBD1. CDR1 and CDR2 (germline): SGHTA, FQGNSA. The V gene end was trimmed by 4 bases and the J gene end by 0 bases; junction bases not matched to a gene: 3. The CDR3 sequence is 15 residues long. CDR3 in DNA: TGTGCCAGCAGCTCGGGGACAGATAGCAATCAGCCCCAGCATTTT. Protein product: CASSSGTDSNQPQHF.

The V gene is TRBV6-5, the J gene TRBJ2-1; D is ambiguous. V lost 7 bases, J lost 5 bases, and 6 bases lay in between. Germline CDR1 is MNHEY and CDR2 is SVGAGI. CDR3 length equals 11 residues. The CDR3 loop is CASTSHNEQFF. The CDR3 nucleotides are TGTGCCAGCACCTCACACAATGAGCAGTTCTTC.

This clonotype was counted at least ten times. The chain carries TRBV12-3 or TRBV12-4 and TRBJ2-3; D not resolved. Deletions cut 7 bases from V and 0 bases from J, with 14 bases between. The CDR3 has 15 residues. Here the CDR3 reads CASTNVPTSTDTQYF. The CDR3 DNA is TGTGCCAGCACCAACGTTCCCACGAGCACAGATACGCAGTATTTT.

The chain couples TRBV6-1 to TRBJ2-3, with 7 bases lining up with TRBD2. Germline CDR1 is MNHNS and CDR2 is SASEGT. J lost 6 bases, V lost 5 bases, and 8 bases had no gene match. This CDR3 contains 14 residues. CDR3 sequence: CASSPLRGYDTQYF. The CDR3 region has the DNA TGTGCCAGCAGTCCCCTGCGGGGGTACGATACGCAGTATTTT.

This clonotype came up a few times. The chain combines TRBV10-3 with TRBJ2-3, with a tentative D call TRBD1 (5 bases). Germline V lookup: CDR1 ENHRY, CDR2 SYGVKD. The CDR3 length is 16 residues. Between the trimmed V and J ends, which lost 0 bases and 2 bases, there was a span of 12 bases. The CDR3 DNA reads as TGTGCCATCAGTGAGTCGTGGGGCATCGCCACAGATACGCAGTATTTT. It codes for CAISESWGIATDTQYF.